These 8 T cell receptor beta chains originate from one sample sequenced in a study of blood T cell repertoires in COVID-19. Clones were read by immunoSEQ multiplex PCR, and TCRdb kept only the in-frame ones, dropping some. The table has some 200,000 clones, 80% to 90% seen once. The material sequenced was peripheral blood. The receptors were sampled from a man aged 30 to 39 with active or convalescent COVID-19.

This chain links TRBV30 with TRBJ1-4; the D is unclear. V was trimmed by 4 bases and J by 1 base, leaving 7 bases between them. CDR3 length: 13 residues. Germline loops: CDR1 GTSNPN, CDR2 SVGIG (reference sequence). CDR3: CAWTARTNEKLFF. In DNA form, the CDR3 reads TGTGCCTGGACCGCGAGAACTAATGAAAAACTGTTTTTT. Combining the CDR3 with reference TRBV30 and TRBJ1-4 gives the whole variable domain SQTIHQWPATLVQPVGSPLSLECTVEGTSNPNLYWYRQAAGRGLQLLFYSVGIGQISSEVPQNLSASRPQDRQFILSSKKLLLSDSGFYLCAWTARTNEKLFFGSGTQLSVL.

This chain connects TRBV29-1 to TRBJ1-1; 7 bases line up with TRBD1. V lost 3 bases to trimming and J lost 6 bases; unmatched junction nucleotides: 4. The CDR3 spans 12 residues. Germline CDR1 and CDR2: SQVTM and ANQGSEA. In DNA, the CDR3 is TGCAGCGTTGAGACAGGGAGCTCTGAAGCTTTCTTT. Translating gives CSVETGSSEAFF.

This clone was observed a single time. The rearrangement links TRBV30 to TRBJ2-2, with D possibly matching TRBD1 (6 bases). Trimming removed 5 bases from V and 0 bases from J, with 7 bases in between. The CDR3 extends over 13 amino acids. Germline lookup yields CDR1 GTSNPN and CDR2 SVGIG (reference sequence). The CDR3 region is CAWDRTNTGELFF. In DNA form, the CDR3 reads TGTGCCTGGGACAGGACGAACACCGGGGAGCTGTTTTTT.

This rearrangement joins TRBV12-3 or TRBV12-4 to TRBJ2-7; unclear D gene. The CDR3 consists of 13 residues. With 6 bases removed from V and 4 bases from J, the gap between germline ends came to 13 bases. CDR3 loop: CASSPGPLYEQYV. For the CDR3, the DNA is TGTGCCAGCAGCCCGGGTCCCCTTTACGAGCAGTACGTC.

The chain employs TRBV5-1 and TRBJ1-6; TRBD1 is a possible D gene (6 bases). The CDR3 totals 19 residues. From germline, CDR1 is SGHRS and CDR2 YFSETQ. Trimming shortened V by 4 bases and J by 6 bases, and 26 bases separated the two germline ends. CDR3 DNA sequence: TGCGCCAGCAGCCAACGGGACACCCAAGCCCCAGTAATTAATTCACCCCTCCACTTT. It translates to CASSQRDTQAPVINSPLHF.

About this clone: Within the sample, other DNA sequences also encode this same CDR3. V usage is TRBV6-5 and J usage is TRBJ1-1; unclear D gene. V gave up 7 bases and J gave up 5 bases, with 14 bases separating them. From germline, CDR1 is MNHEY and CDR2 SVGAGI. The CDR3 contains 13 residues. The CDR3 DNA is TGTGCCAGCACGAGCCGAAGAGGTACTGAAGCTTTCTTT. Protein: CASTSRRGTEAFF.

This chain joins TRBV2 and TRBJ1-6; 9 positions match TRBD1. Germline V gene lookup returns CDR1 SNHLY and CDR2 FYNNEI. Trimming cost V 9 bases and J 7 bases; bases outside gene matches: 10. The CDR3 contains 15 residues. The CDR3 is CARGTGMEGNSPLHF. CDR3 in DNA: TGTGCCAGGGGGACAGGGATGGAGGGGAATTCACCCCTCCACTTT.

The rearrangement uses TRBV9 and TRBJ1-2; D unresolved. Germline lookup yields CDR1 SGDLS and CDR2 YYNGEE. The length of the CDR3 is 16 residues. With 0 bases removed from V and 6 bases from J, the gap between germline ends came to 18 bases. CDR3: CASSVGSRAVSHGYTF. CDR3 bases: TGTGCCAGCAGCGTAGGGTCGCGGGCCGTCTCTCATGGCTACACCTTC.